This TCR beta chain derives from a study of T cell changes during pregnancy in multiple sclerosis. The assay was immunoSEQ multiplex PCR, and TCRdb's table has in-frame clones only and misses some. This sample has 34,000 or so clones; less than 95% occur once, and the top ten carry roughly 10%. There are 12 residues in the CDR3. In germline, CDR1 is SGHDT, CDR2 YYEEEE. V lost 4 bases and J 6 bases, leaving 11 bases between the germline ends. The receptor comes from a female donor with multiple sclerosis, enrolled in a pregnancy study. The rearrangement joins TRBV5-6 to TRBJ2-7, with a tentative D call TRBD2 (5 bases). The sequences come from CD8+ T cells from peripheral blood mononuclear cells, collected before pregnancy. The CDR3 sequence: CASSTGLFEQYF. CDR3 DNA sequence: TGTGCCAGCAGCACCGGACTTTTCGAGCAGTACTTC.